These 24 T cell receptor beta chains came from one sample sequenced in a study of CD8+ T cells in alopecia areata. Extracted RNA was reverse transcribed, and the resulting cDNA served as sequencing template. Data came from immunoSEQ multiplex PCR; TCRdb stores just in-frame clones and leaves some out. The sample shows 110,000 to 150,000 clones, roughly 61% of them seen only once. The specimen comprised CD4+ T cells sorted from blood, sampled at week 0. Receptors were obtained from a human donor with alopecia areata.

The chain joins TRBV20-1 to TRBJ1-2; D gene uncertain. The CDR3 sequence is 11 residues long. Trimming took off 6 bases at V and 6 bases at J, with 11 bases between the two ends. Per germline, CDR1 DFQATT and CDR2 SNEGSKA (reference sequence). The CDR3 coding sequence is TGCAGTGCGACAAGTCTGGATGGCTACACCTTC. The encoded protein is CSATSLDGYTF.

The rearrangement joins TRBV6-5 to TRBJ2-3, with 11 bases matching TRBD2. The CDR3 sequence is 13 residues long. Germline lookup yields CDR1 MNHEY and CDR2 SVGAGI. Trimming at V came to 8 bases and at J to 5 bases, leaving 3 bases not matched to a gene. The CDR3 reads CASRLAGGDTQYF. CDR3 nucleotide sequence: TGTGCCAGCCGGCTAGCGGGGGGAGATACGCAGTATTTT.

The chain has TRBV29-1 and TRBJ1-6, with 8 bases aligning to TRBD1. V trimming: 6 bases; J trimming: 7 bases; junction bases outside the gene matches: 5. Per the germline V gene, CDR1 is SQVTM and CDR2 is ANQGSEA. The CDR3 length is 13 residues. The CDR3 bases are TGCAGCGTGGCAGACAGGGGCAATTCACCCCTCCACTTT. It translates to CSVADRGNSPLHF.

The gene calls are TRBV29-1 and TRBJ2-7, with D possibly matching TRBD1 (6 bases). CDR3 length: 13 amino acids. Trimming pared 7 bases from V and 0 bases from J, leaving 13 bases between. Germline CDR1 and CDR2: SQVTM and ANQGSEA. The CDR3 nucleotides read TGCAGCGCTTCCGGGACATTCTCCTACGAGCAGTACTTC. It encodes CSASGTFSYEQYF.

This clone was picked up a small number of times. One end of the junction fails to match germline, which may point to a read error. The chain uses TRBV14 and TRBJ1-2; perhaps TRBD1 as D (5 bases). The CDR3 covers 12 residues. CDR1 and CDR2 (germline): SGHDN, FVKESK. CDR3 sequence (DNA): TGTGCCAGCAGCCAAGATCTTGAATGGGGCAGCTTC. It is translated as CASSQDLEWGSF.

The chain carries TRBV7-9 and TRBJ1-2; D not certain. There are 12 residues in the CDR3. CDR1 and CDR2 (germline): SEHNR, FQNEAQ (reference sequence). The ends were cut back, 5 bases at V and 6 bases at J, with 10 bases in the middle. The CDR3 reads CASSATDHGYTF. The CDR3 nucleotides read TGTGCCAGCAGCGCTACAGATCATGGCTACACCTTC.

The V and J genes are TRBV11-3 and TRBJ2-7; the D call may be TRBD1 or TRBD2 (5 bases each). CDR3 length: 14 amino acids. The V end was cut by 5 bases, the J end by 7 bases, with 18 bases between. The germline CDR1 and CDR2 sequences are SGHNT and YENEEA. The CDR3: CASSRRDGLWEQYF. The DNA of the CDR3 is TGTGCCAGCAGCCGCCGGGACGGCCTCTGGGAGCAGTACTTC.

The chain employs TRBV15 and TRBJ2-3, with D perhaps given as TRBD1 or TRBD2 (5 bases each). The V gene's germline CDR1 is LNHNV and CDR2 YYDKDF (reference sequence). The V end was cut by 7 bases, the J end by 2 bases, with 13 bases between. The CDR3 sequence is 14 residues long. The CDR3 is CATTRKGPTDTQYF. In DNA, the CDR3 is TGTGCCACCACCCGTAAGGGACCCACAGATACGCAGTATTTT.

The chain employs TRBV10-3 and TRBJ2-1; 7 bases match TRBD1. Germline V gene lookup returns CDR1 ENHRY and CDR2 SYGVKD. The CDR3 runs 14 residues. Germline trimming cut 3 bases from V and 5 bases from J; bases unmatched to any gene: 4. In DNA form, the CDR3 reads TGTGCCATCAGTGATGGGACAGCGAACAATGAGCAGTTCTTC. Its protein product is CAISDGTANNEQFF.

V usage is TRBV30 and J usage is TRBJ2-5; possible D gene TRBD1, 5 bases. V was clipped by 1 base and J by 2 bases, with 5 bases between them. This CDR3 is built from 12 residues. Per the germline V gene, CDR1 is GTSNPN and CDR2 is SVGIG (reference sequence). The CDR3 loop reads CAWSGQQETQYF. The CDR3 DNA reads TGTGCCTGGAGTGGACAGCAAGAGACCCAGTACTTC. The full variable domain, with the rest looked up from reference TRBV30 and TRBJ2-5, is SQTIHQWPATLVQPVGSPLSLECTVEGTSNPNLYWYRQAAGRGLQLLFYSVGIGQISSEVPQNLSASRPQDRQFILSSKKLLLSDSGFYLCAWSGQQETQYFGPGTRLLVL.

The chain uses TRBV30 and TRBJ2-7; D call uncertain. Germline V lookup: CDR1 GTSNPN, CDR2 SVGIG (reference sequence). The CDR3 totals 14 residues. The germline V and J ends were trimmed by 4 bases and 2 bases, with 15 bases remaining between them. This CDR3 reads CAWKMRTETYEQYF. In nucleotides, the CDR3 is TGTGCCTGGAAAATGAGGACGGAAACCTACGAGCAGTACTTC.

The CDR3 reads CASSQDYWERGPGEQYF. CDR3 DNA sequence: TGCGCCAGCAGCCAAGATTACTGGGAGCGGGGGCCGGGGGAGCAGTACTTC. This chain uses TRBV4-3 with TRBJ2-7; TRBD2 matches 8 bases. The CDR3 sequence is 17 residues long. Germline assignment: CDR1 LGHNA and CDR2 YSLEER. V lost 0 bases, J lost 7 bases, and 14 bases stayed unmatched.

The V and J genes are TRBV10-3 and TRBJ2-5, with D maybe TRBD1 (5 bases). Trimming shortened V by 8 bases and J by 5 bases, and 12 bases separated the two germline ends. This CDR3 is built from 12 residues. Germline CDR1 is ENHRY and CDR2 is SYGVKD. The CDR3 here is CAIAGNSETQYF. The DNA for the CDR3 is TGTGCCATCGCAGGGAATTCGGAGACCCAGTACTTC.

The genes are TRBV10-3 and TRBJ1-5; a weak D match, TRBD1 (5 bases). In germline, CDR1 is ENHRY, CDR2 SYGVKD. The CDR3 totals 17 residues. The V end lost 4 bases, the J end lost 4 bases, and 20 bases lay between the germline ends. The CDR3 here is CAISGVAQGSGNQPQHF. The CDR3 DNA sequence: TGTGCCATCAGTGGAGTAGCCCAGGGAAGTGGGAATCAGCCCCAGCATTTT.

V gene TRBV11-1 combines with J gene TRBJ2-1; 10 bases match TRBD2. Per the germline V gene, CDR1 is SGHAT and CDR2 is FQDESV (reference sequence). V lost 0 bases, J lost 6 bases, and 8 bases stayed unmatched. CDR3 length: 17 amino acids. The chain's CDR3 is CASSLARGLASFNEQFF. The CDR3 nucleotides read TGTGCCAGCAGCTTAGCACGGGGACTAGCGTCTTTCAATGAGCAGTTCTTC.

This clone was seen a few times. The gene calls are TRBV7-8 and TRBJ2-2; unclear D gene. The length of the CDR3 is 14 residues. Trimming took 5 bases from V and 6 from J, leaving 13 bases between them. Germline lookup yields CDR1 SGHVS and CDR2 FQNEAQ. The CDR3 bases are TGTGCCAGCAGCGCTTTAACAGTGTCCGGGGAGCTGTTTTTT. Amino acids: CASSALTVSGELFF.

The rearrangement uses TRBV5-5 and TRBJ1-4; no definite D call. Trimming left V 4 bases short and J 4 bases short, with 14 bases between. Germline values: CDR1 SGHKS, CDR2 YYEKEE (reference sequence). The CDR3 contains 15 residues. DNA of the CDR3: TGTGCCAGCAGCCCAAGGAGAGGGCTTAATGAAAAACTGTTTTTT. Translation gives CASSPRRGLNEKLFF. The full variable domain, its missing parts supplied by reference TRBV5-5 and TRBJ1-4, is DAGVTQSPTHLIKTRGQQVTLRCSPISGHKSVSWYQQVLGQGPQFIFQYYEKEERGRGNFPDRFSARQFPNYSSELNVNALLLGDSALYLCASSPRRGLNEKLFFGSGTQLSVL.

This rearrangement joins TRBV5-6 to TRBJ2-7; D uncertain. The CDR3 has 14 residues. Trimming removed 4 bases at V and 2 bases at J, with 13 bases between. Per the germline V gene, CDR1 is SGHDT and CDR2 is YYEEEE. As DNA, the CDR3 is TGTGCCAGCAGCCCACTGGGCCAGCCCTACGAGCAGTACTTC. This encodes CASSPLGQPYEQYF.

The table lists this clone with a few counts. The gene calls are TRBV5-4 and TRBJ1-2, with D possibly matching TRBD1 (6 bases). Trimming shortened V by 2 bases and J by 3 bases, and 14 bases separated the two germline ends. Per the germline V gene, CDR1 is SGHNT and CDR2 is YYREEE (reference sequence). The CDR3 is 15 amino acids. CDR3: CASSFSAGAYYGYTF. In DNA, the CDR3 is TGTGCCAGCAGCTTTTCTGCAGGGGCATACTATGGCTACACCTTC.

This clone was seen more than once but under ten times. The genes are TRBV5-6 and TRBJ2-3; D is possibly TRBD1 (5 bases). Per the germline V gene, CDR1 is SGHDT and CDR2 is YYEEEE. This CDR3 has 16 residues. Between the trimmed V and J ends, which lost 3 bases and 3 bases, there was a span of 17 bases. DNA of the CDR3: TGTGCCAGCAGCTCGACAGACCCATTGGGTACAGATACGCAGTATTTT. Amino acid sequence: CASSSTDPLGTDTQYF.

The chain recombines TRBV19 with TRBJ2-6, with D unclear. The CDR3 is made up of 16 amino acids. Trimming took 4 bases from V and 0 from J, leaving 10 bases between them. From germline, CDR1 is LNHDA and CDR2 SQIVND (reference sequence). The CDR3 spells CASSRQVDSGANVLTF. As DNA, the CDR3 is TGTGCCAGTAGTAGGCAGGTGGACTCTGGGGCCAACGTCCTGACTTTC.

The V gene is TRBV9, the J gene TRBJ2-7; 11 bases map to TRBD1. V lost 3 bases to trimming and J lost 6 bases; unmatched junction nucleotides: 11. Germline values: CDR1 SGDLS, CDR2 YYNGEE. The CDR3 runs to 16 residues. The CDR3 bases are TGTGCCAGCAGCGGTACTACCGGGACAGGGGGAGGCGAGCAGTACTTC. Translated: CASSGTTGTGGGEQYF.

The chain has TRBV7-2 and TRBJ2-3, with a weak D call TRBD2 (5 bases). The CDR3 runs 15 residues. Trimming stripped 2 bases from V and 4 bases from J, with 13 bases between. CDR1 is SGHTA, CDR2 FQGNSA, per germline. CDR3 sequence reads: CASSLSGRGADTQYF. CDR3 in DNA: TGTGCCAGCAGCTTATCCGGTCGGGGAGCAGATACGCAGTATTTT.

The V call is TRBV7-9, the J call TRBJ2-3, with 10 bases lining up with TRBD2. The CDR3 length is 16 residues. V shed 1 base and J 1 base; nucleotides not matched to a gene: 2. Germline V CDR1 and CDR2: SEHNR, FQNEAQ (reference sequence). DNA for the CDR3: TGTGCCAGCAGCTTAGTCCTAGCGGGGGGCACAGATACGCAGTATTTT. Translation gives CASSLVLAGGTDTQYF.